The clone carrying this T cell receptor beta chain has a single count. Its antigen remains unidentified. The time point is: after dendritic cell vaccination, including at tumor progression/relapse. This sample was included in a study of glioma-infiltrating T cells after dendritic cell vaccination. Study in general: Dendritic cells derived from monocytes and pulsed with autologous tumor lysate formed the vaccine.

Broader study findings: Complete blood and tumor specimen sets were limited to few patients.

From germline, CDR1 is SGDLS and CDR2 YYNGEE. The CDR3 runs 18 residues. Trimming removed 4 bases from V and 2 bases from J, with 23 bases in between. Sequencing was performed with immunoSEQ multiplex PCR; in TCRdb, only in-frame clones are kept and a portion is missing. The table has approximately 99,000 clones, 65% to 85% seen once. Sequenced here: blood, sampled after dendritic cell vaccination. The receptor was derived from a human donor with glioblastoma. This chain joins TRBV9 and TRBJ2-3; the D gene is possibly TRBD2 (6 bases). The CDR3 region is CASSPARVLAPHTDTQYF. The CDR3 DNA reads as TGTGCCAGCAGCCCGGCGAGGGTACTAGCCCCCCACACAGATACGCAGTATTTT.